The 26 T cell receptor beta chains reported below all come from one sample, sequenced in a study of vaccination effects on CD4 cells after COVID-19. Data came from immunoSEQ multiplex PCR; TCRdb stores just in-frame clones and leaves some out. The sample shows tens of thousands of clones, 55% to 75% of them seen only once. Their antigens remain unidentified. Antigen-specific CD4+ T cells were first expanded with viral peptide pools by the ViraFEST assay and only then sequenced. Once cultured for under 11 days, the cells underwent separation to obtain CD4+ T cells. Each vaccine recipient was nucleocapsid antibody negative and had no prior SARS-CoV-2 infection. The material was CD4+ T cells from PBMCs cultured with SARS-CoV-2 spike peptides, obtained before COVID-19 vaccination. The receptors here all came from a human donor who received a COVID-19 vaccine.

The gene calls are TRBV18 and TRBJ2-5, with D hard to call. The V end was cut by 3 bases, the J end by 4 bases, with 18 bases between. The germline gives CDR1 KGHSH, CDR2 LQKENI. The CDR3 is 16 amino acids. CDR3 sequence: CASSPFSQIASETQYF. CDR3 coding DNA: TGTGCCAGCTCACCCTTTTCGCAGATCGCTTCAGAGACCCAGTACTTC.

This rearrangement joins TRBV25-1 to TRBJ1-4; no clear D gene. Germline CDR1 MGHDK, CDR2 SYGVNS. Trimming shortened V by 5 bases and J by 1 base, and 11 bases separated the two germline ends. This CDR3 spans 15 amino acids. The CDR3 region is CASSIPGKTNEKLFF. The CDR3 DNA sequence: TGTGCCAGCAGTATCCCGGGCAAAACTAATGAAAAACTGTTTTTT.

The table lists this clone with a count of one. The rearrangement links TRBV24-1 to TRBJ2-1, with D possibly matching TRBD2 (5 bases). The CDR3 covers 14 residues. From germline, CDR1 is KGHDR and CDR2 SFDVKD. V lost 7 bases, J lost 0 bases, and 9 bases lay in between. The CDR3 coding sequence is TGTGCCACCAGCCGAGGGAGCTCCTACAATGAGCAGTTCTTC. Protein sequence: CATSRGSSYNEQFF.

The chain combines TRBV5-1 with TRBJ2-1; no clear D. V was clipped by 0 bases and J by 6 bases, with 10 bases between them. The CDR3 consists of 14 residues. The germline V gene has CDR1 SGHRS and CDR2 YFSETQ. For the CDR3, the DNA is TGCGCCAGCAGCTTGGCCGACAACCTCAATGAGCAGTTCTTC. This translates into CASSLADNLNEQFF.

This chain's CDR3 is CASSRTPGLEQFF. The CDR3 DNA reads as TGTGCCAGCAGCCGCACCCCGGGACTAGAGCAGTTCTTC. The J gene is TRBJ2-1, the V gene TRBV7-9; 7 bases fit TRBD2. J lost 10 bases, V lost 5 bases, and 8 bases had no gene match. Germline V gene lookup returns CDR1 SEHNR and CDR2 FQNEAQ (reference sequence). The CDR3 totals 13 residues. The full variable domain, with the rest looked up from reference TRBV7-9 and TRBJ2-1, is DTGVSQNPRHKITKRGQNVTFRCDPISEHNRLYWYRQTLGQGPEFLTYFQNEAQLEKSRLLSDRFSAERPKGSFSTLEIQRTEQGDSAMYLCASSRTPGLEQFFGPGTRLTVL.

The J gene is TRBJ1-1, the V gene TRBV9; TRBD1 agrees at 12 bases. Trimming at V came to 4 bases and at J to 7 bases, leaving 8 bases not matched to a gene. This CDR3 is built from 15 residues. Germline CDR1 is SGDLS and CDR2 is YYNGEE. The CDR3 DNA sequence: TGTGCCAGCAGCCCCGGGACAGGGGGCAGATTTGAAGCTTTCTTT. Its translation is CASSPGTGGRFEAFF. Using reference TRBV9 and TRBJ1-1 for the parts outside the CDR3, the full variable domain is DSGVTQTPKHLITATGQRVTLRCSPRSGDLSVYWYQQSLDQGLQFLIQYYNGEERAKGNILERFSAQQFPDLHSELNLSSLELGDSALYFCASSPGTGGRFEAFFGQGTRLTVV.

This chain uses TRBV6-5 with TRBJ1-5; D ambiguous. This CDR3 spans 15 amino acids. In germline, CDR1 is MNHEY, CDR2 SVGAGI. Trimming removed 2 bases from V and 3 bases from J, with 11 bases in between. This chain's CDR3 is CASSYSLTANQPQHF. CDR3 nucleotides: TGTGCCAGCAGTTACAGCCTGACGGCCAATCAGCCCCAGCATTTT.

The sample holds a few counts of this clone. The chain recombines TRBV6-2 or TRBV6-3 with TRBJ1-6, with D possibly being TRBD1 (5 bases). Germline V CDR1 and CDR2: MNHEY, SVGEGT. The CDR3 spans 16 residues. V was trimmed by 2 bases and J by 7 bases, leaving 15 bases between them. Here the CDR3 reads CASSYPKRGGNSPLHF. The CDR3, as DNA: TGTGCCAGCAGTTACCCCAAGCGGGGGGGGAATTCACCCCTCCACTTT.

The CDR3 DNA follows: TGCAGCGTCCATGAGCCCGGGACAGGACTCTATGGCTACACCTTC. Amino acids: CSVHEPGTGLYGYTF. V gene TRBV29-1 combines with J gene TRBJ1-2, with 8 bases identical to TRBD1. The V and J ends lost 6 bases and 4 bases, in that order; junction bases with no gene match: 13. The CDR3 length is 15 residues. Germline V CDR1 and CDR2: SQVTM, ANQGSEA.

This clone came up a few times. The chain has TRBV6-2 or TRBV6-3 and TRBJ1-1, with D perhaps matching TRBD1 (6 bases). This CDR3 region has 14 residues. Trimming stripped 0 bases from V and 6 bases from J, with 11 bases between. The germline CDR1 and CDR2 sequences are MNHEY and SVGEGT. CDR3 residues: CASSYSMYRAEAFF. The CDR3, as DNA: TGTGCCAGCAGTTACTCGATGTACAGGGCTGAAGCTTTCTTT.

V gene TRBV30 combines with J gene TRBJ2-2; 8 bases line up with TRBD2. The CDR3 runs to 14 residues. The J segment lost 4 bases and the V segment lost 5 bases, leaving 6 bases of the junction unmatched. The germline CDR1 and CDR2 sequences are GTSNPN and SVGIG (reference sequence). The DNA for the CDR3 is TGTGCCTGGGGCCCGGGACTAGGCACCGGGGAGCTGTTTTTT. This gives the protein CAWGPGLGTGELFF.

This clone was counted between two and nine times. This rearrangement joins TRBV5-1 to TRBJ1-6; D gene uncertain. V was pared by 4 bases and J by 7 bases, with 12 bases between. Germline CDR1 SGHRS, CDR2 YFSETQ. The CDR3 covers 14 residues. The CDR3 region is CASSPPDRNSPLHF. In nucleotides, the CDR3 is TGCGCCAGCAGCCCACCGGACCGGAATTCACCCCTCCACTTT.

The chain uses TRBV19 and TRBJ2-7; 11 positions agree with TRBD2. V lost 5 bases and J lost 1; bases outside the gene matches: 10. CDR3 length: 17 amino acids. Germline assignment: CDR1 LNHDA and CDR2 SQIVND (reference sequence). The CDR3 loop reads CASSPLRLAGNSYEQYF. CDR3 coding DNA: TGTGCCAGTAGTCCCCTAAGACTAGCGGGAAATTCCTACGAGCAGTACTTC. The complete variable domain, with remaining parts taken from reference TRBV19 and TRBJ2-7, reads DGGITQSPKYLFRKEGQNVTLSCEQNLNHDAMYWYRQDPGQGLRLIYYSQIVNDFQKGDIAEGYSVSREKKESFPLTVTSAQKNPTAFYLCASSPLRLAGNSYEQYFGPGTRLTVT.

In its sample, this clone was seen once. The V and J genes are TRBV5-6 and TRBJ2-3, with 13 positions matching TRBD2. CDR1 SGHDT and CDR2 YYEEEE come from the germline V gene. The CDR3 totals 17 residues. Unmatched junction bases numbered 8, after V lost 4 bases and J lost 3 bases. CDR3 coding DNA: TGTGCCAGCAGCGGGAGGGTACTAGCGGGAGGGACAGATACGCAGTATTTT. It encodes CASSGRVLAGGTDTQYF. Using reference TRBV5-6 and TRBJ2-3 for the parts outside the CDR3, the full variable domain is DAGVTQSPTHLIKTRGQQVTLRCSPKSGHDTVSWYQQALGQGPQFIFQYYEEEERQRGNFPDRFSGHQFPNYSSELNVNALLLGDSALYLCASSGRVLAGGTDTQYFGPGTRLTVL.

The chain couples TRBV3-1 (or the pseudogene TRBV3-2) to TRBJ2-3; 7 bases match TRBD2. Germline trimming cut 5 bases from V and 0 bases from J; bases unmatched to any gene: 8. Germline V gives CDR1 LGHDT, CDR2 YNNKEL (reference sequence). The CDR3 sequence is 16 residues long. Here the CDR3 DNA reads TGTGCCAGCAGCTACCTAGCGGCCCGGAGCACAGATACGCAGTATTTT. It encodes CASSYLAARSTDTQYF.

The chain combines TRBV19 with TRBJ2-3, with D tentatively TRBD2 (6 bases). This CDR3 contains 15 residues. The V gene's germline CDR1 is LNHDA and CDR2 SQIVND (reference sequence). Trimming took 7 bases from V and 2 from J, leaving 16 bases between them. CDR3 loop: CASKGRRGLTDTQYF. The CDR3 DNA is TGTGCCAGTAAAGGACGGCGGGGCCTCACAGATACGCAGTATTTT.

V usage is TRBV11-2 and J usage is TRBJ2-5; either TRBD1 or TRBD2 may supply D (5 bases each). Trimming removed 5 bases from V and 4 bases from J, with 17 bases in between. CDR3 length equals 15 residues. Looked up from germline, CDR1 is SGHAT and CDR2 is FQNNGV. CDR3 nucleotide sequence: TGTGCCAGCAGCCCACAGACTGGGGGAAGAGAGACCCAGTACTTC. This translates into CASSPQTGGRETQYF.

V is TRBV7-2 and J is TRBJ2-6; D unresolved. The CDR3 has 18 amino acids. Trimming took off 1 base at V and 0 bases at J, with 13 bases between the two ends. Germline V gives CDR1 SGHTA, CDR2 FQGNSA. The CDR3 loop reads CASSLEYFASSGANVLTF. In nucleotides, the CDR3 is TGTGCCAGCAGCTTAGAATATTTCGCCAGCTCTGGGGCCAACGTCCTGACTTTC.

V and J are TRBV5-1 and TRBJ1-2, with D hard to call. This CDR3 comprises 14 residues. Trimming stripped 5 bases from V and 7 bases from J, with 18 bases between. Germline CDR1 SGHRS, CDR2 YFSETQ. The CDR3 loop is CASRKTGREGGYTF. In DNA form, the CDR3 reads TGCGCCAGCAGGAAGACGGGGAGGGAAGGTGGCTACACCTTC.

This chain connects TRBV6-5 to TRBJ2-1; the D is unclear. Trimming removed 7 bases from V and 0 bases from J, with 7 bases in between. Germline V gene data show CDR1 as MNHEY and CDR2 as SVGAGI. The CDR3 runs to 13 residues. CDR3 protein: CASNRASYNEQFF. The CDR3, as DNA: TGTGCCAGCAACCGTGCCTCCTACAATGAGCAGTTCTTC.

This clone was seen only a few times. The rearrangement links TRBV5-4 to TRBJ1-6, with D hard to call. The CDR3 runs to 15 residues. Germline V gives CDR1 SGHNT, CDR2 YYREEE (reference sequence). V gave up 1 base and J gave up 5 bases, with 10 bases separating them. As DNA, the CDR3 is TGTGCCAGCAGCTTGCGAGTCGGCGATAATTCACCCCTCCACTTT. It yields the protein CASSLRVGDNSPLHF.

The rearrangement uses TRBV3-1 (or the pseudogene TRBV3-2) and TRBJ1-2; 8 positions match TRBD1. This CDR3 has 17 amino acids. CDR1 is LGHDT, CDR2 YNNKEL, per germline (reference sequence). V was pared by 4 bases and J by 7 bases, with 17 bases of the junction left unmatched. The CDR3 region is CASSLHRDRPAESGYTF. CDR3 coding DNA: TGTGCCAGCAGCCTACATCGGGACAGGCCTGCGGAGAGTGGCTACACCTTC.

This clone appeared a few times. In DNA, the CDR3 is TGTGCCAGCAGCCAAGATCGGATGGATGGCTACACCTTC. Its protein is CASSQDRMDGYTF. The V gene is TRBV4-2, the J gene TRBJ1-2; D gene unclear. CDR1 is LGHNA and CDR2 is YNFKEQ in the germline V gene. The CDR3 runs 13 residues. V was pared by 0 bases and J by 6 bases, with 8 bases between.

The chain recombines TRBV12-5 with TRBJ1-6; possible D gene TRBD1, 6 bases. In germline, CDR1 is LGHNT, CDR2 FRNRAP. The CDR3 totals 18 residues. V gave up 1 base and J gave up 8 bases, with 21 bases separating them. The CDR3 loop reads CASGLAGKIGQQDSPLHF. The DNA for the CDR3 is TGTGCTAGTGGTTTGGCCGGAAAAATCGGACAGCAAGATTCACCCCTCCACTTT.

This clone was found once. J is TRBJ2-2 and V is TRBV5-5; no clear D gene. The CDR3 has 13 residues. Germline-derived CDR1 and CDR2 are SGHKS and YYEKEE (reference sequence). The V gene lost 6 bases and the J gene lost 6 bases, with 12 bases spanning the gap. The DNA of the CDR3 is TGTGCCAGCAAGATCGGACGCGCCGGGGAGCTGTTTTTT. As protein: CASKIGRAGELFF.

This clone was observed a handful of times. The chain joins TRBV28 to TRBJ2-5, with 8 bases identical to TRBD1. There are 15 residues in the CDR3. From germline, CDR1 is MDHEN and CDR2 SYDVKM. Trimming cost V 5 bases and J 4 bases; bases outside gene matches: 9. The CDR3 region is CASSRAGGNPETQYF. CDR3 coding DNA: TGTGCCAGCAGTCGGGCAGGGGGCAACCCAGAGACCCAGTACTTC.